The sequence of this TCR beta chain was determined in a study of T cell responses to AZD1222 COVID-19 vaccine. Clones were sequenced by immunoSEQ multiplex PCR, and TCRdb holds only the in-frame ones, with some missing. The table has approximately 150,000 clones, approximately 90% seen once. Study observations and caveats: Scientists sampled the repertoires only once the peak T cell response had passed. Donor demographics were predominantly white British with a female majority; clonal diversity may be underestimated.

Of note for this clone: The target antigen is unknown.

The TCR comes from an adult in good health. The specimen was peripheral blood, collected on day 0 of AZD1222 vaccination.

DNA for the CDR3: TGTGCCAGCAGTGACTCCTCGGGCCGGGACTACGAGCAGTACTTC. Translating it yields CASSDSSGRDYEQYF. The rearrangement uses TRBV6-4 and TRBJ2-7; D is possibly TRBD2 (5 bases). The CDR3 covers 15 residues. The V and J ends lost 0 bases and 3 bases respectively, with 12 bases between them. Germline CDR1 reads MRHNA; CDR2 reads SNTAGT.